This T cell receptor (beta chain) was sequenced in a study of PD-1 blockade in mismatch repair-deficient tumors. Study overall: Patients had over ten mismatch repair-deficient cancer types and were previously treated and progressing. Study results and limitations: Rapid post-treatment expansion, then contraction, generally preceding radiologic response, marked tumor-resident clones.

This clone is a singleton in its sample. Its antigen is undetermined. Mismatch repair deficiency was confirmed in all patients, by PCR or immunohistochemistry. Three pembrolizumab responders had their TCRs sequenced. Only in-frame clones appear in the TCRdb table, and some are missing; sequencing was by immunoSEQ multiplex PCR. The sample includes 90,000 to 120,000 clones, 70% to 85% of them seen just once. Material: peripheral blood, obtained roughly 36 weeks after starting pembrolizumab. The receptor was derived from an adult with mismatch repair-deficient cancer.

CDR3 DNA: TGTGCCAGCAGCTTAGACTCCGATACGCAGTATTTT. Amino acids: CASSLDSDTQYF. The chain recombines TRBV7-2 with TRBJ2-3; D remains unclear. The germline V gene encodes CDR1 SGHTA and CDR2 FQGNSA. CDR3 length: 12 amino acids. V dropped 1 base and J dropped 6 bases, with 5 bases sitting between them.